This T cell receptor beta chain was observed in a study of long-term antiretroviral therapy in people with HIV. Between the trimmed V and J ends, which lost 3 bases and 0 bases, there was a span of 17 bases. Looked up from germline, CDR1 is SGDLS and CDR2 is YYNGEE. The CDR3 spans 17 residues. With survey level as its setting, the immunoSEQ assay was v3.0. The protocol was immunoSEQ multiplex PCR, while the TCRdb copy is restricted to in-frame clones and leaves out a portion. Altogether about 25,000 clones are present, over 90% being singletons, with the ten largest covering around 9.6%. This sequence joins TRBV9 and TRBJ2-3, with a tentative D call TRBD2 (5 bases). The sequences come from unsorted PBMCs, collected 7.6 years after starting antiretroviral therapy. This sequence was found in a middle-aged woman with HIV. The CDR3 spells CASSGTLPRRSTDTQYF. The CDR3 DNA is TGTGCCAGCAGCGGGACTCTCCCCCGCCGTAGCACAGATACGCAGTATTTT.